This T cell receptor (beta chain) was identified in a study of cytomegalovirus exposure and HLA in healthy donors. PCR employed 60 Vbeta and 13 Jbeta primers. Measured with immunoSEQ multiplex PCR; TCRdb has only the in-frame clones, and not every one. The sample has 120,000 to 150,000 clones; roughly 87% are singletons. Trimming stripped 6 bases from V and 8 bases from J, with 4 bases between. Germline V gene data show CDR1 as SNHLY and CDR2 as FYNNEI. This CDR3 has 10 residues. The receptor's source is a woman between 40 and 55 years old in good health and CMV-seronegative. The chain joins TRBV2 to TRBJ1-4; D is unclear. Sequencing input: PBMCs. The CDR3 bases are TGTGCCAGCAGAACAGAAAAACTGTTTTTT. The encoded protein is CASRTEKLFF.